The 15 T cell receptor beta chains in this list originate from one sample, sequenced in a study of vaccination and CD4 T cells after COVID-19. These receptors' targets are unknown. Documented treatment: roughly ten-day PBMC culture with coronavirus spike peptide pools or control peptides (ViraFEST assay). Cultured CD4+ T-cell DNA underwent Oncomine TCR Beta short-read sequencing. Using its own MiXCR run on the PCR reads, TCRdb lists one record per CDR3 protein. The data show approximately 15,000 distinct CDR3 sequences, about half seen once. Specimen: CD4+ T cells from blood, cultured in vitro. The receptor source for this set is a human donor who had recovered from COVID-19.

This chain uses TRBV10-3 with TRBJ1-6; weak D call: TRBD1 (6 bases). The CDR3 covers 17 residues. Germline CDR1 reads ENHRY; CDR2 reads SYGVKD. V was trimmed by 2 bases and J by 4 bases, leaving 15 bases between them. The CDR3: CAISENLGGRYNSPLHF. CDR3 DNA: TGTGCCATCAGTGAGAATTTAGGGGGGCGGTATAATTCACCCCTCCACTTT.

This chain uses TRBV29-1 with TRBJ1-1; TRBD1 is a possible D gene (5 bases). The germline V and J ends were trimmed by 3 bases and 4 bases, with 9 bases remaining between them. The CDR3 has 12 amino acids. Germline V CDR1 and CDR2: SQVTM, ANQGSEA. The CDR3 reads CSVEEGITEAFF. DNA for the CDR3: TGCAGCGTTGAGGAGGGGATCACTGAAGCTTTCTTT.

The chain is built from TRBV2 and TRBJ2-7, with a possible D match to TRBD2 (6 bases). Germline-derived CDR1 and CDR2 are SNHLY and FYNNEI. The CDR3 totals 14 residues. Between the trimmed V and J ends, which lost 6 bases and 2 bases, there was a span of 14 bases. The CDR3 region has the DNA TGTGCCAGCAGGGGGACTCCCGCTCCCTACGAGCAGTACTTC. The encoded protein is CASRGTPAPYEQYF.

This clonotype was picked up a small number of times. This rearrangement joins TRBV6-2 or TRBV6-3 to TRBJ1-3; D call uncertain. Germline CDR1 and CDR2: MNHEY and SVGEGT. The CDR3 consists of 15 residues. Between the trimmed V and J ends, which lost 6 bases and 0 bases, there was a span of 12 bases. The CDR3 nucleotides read TGTGCCAGCAGCCCACGTAGCTTCTCTGGAAACACCATATATTTT. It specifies CASSPRSFSGNTIYF.

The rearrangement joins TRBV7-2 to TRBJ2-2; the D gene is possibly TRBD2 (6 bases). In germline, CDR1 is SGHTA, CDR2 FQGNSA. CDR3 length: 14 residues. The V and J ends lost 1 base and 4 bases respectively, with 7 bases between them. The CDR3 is CASSLEGGTGELFF. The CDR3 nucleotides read TGTGCCAGCAGCTTAGAGGGAGGCACCGGGGAGCTGTTTTTT. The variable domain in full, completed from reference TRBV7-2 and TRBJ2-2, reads GAGVSQSPSNKVTEKGKDVELRCDPISGHTALYWYRQSLGQGLEFLIYFQGNSAPDKSGLPSDRFSAERTGGSVSTLTIQRTQQEDSAVYLCASSLEGGTGELFFGEGSRLTVL.

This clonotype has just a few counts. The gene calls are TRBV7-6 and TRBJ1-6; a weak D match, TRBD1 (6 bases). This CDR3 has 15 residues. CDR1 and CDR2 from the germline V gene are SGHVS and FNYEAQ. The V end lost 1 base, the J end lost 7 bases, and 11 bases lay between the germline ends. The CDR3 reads CASSLVSRGNSPLHF. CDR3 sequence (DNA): TGTGCCAGCAGCTTAGTAAGCAGGGGAAATTCACCCCTCCACTTT.

This CDR3 reads CASSPVRGPVETQYF. The CDR3 bases are TGTGCCAGCAGCCCTGTCAGGGGGCCTGTGGAGACCCAGTACTTC. The chain has TRBV11-3 and TRBJ2-5; 8 bases agree with TRBD1. The CDR3 runs to 15 residues. Germline V CDR1 and CDR2: SGHNT, YENEEA. J gave up 5 bases and V 5 bases, and 10 bases lay outside the gene matches.

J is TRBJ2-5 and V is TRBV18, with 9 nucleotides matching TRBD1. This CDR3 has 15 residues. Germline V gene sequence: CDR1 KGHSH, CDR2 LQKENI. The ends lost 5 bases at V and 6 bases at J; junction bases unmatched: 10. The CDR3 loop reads CASSSGKGQGQTQYF. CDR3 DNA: TGTGCCAGCTCATCAGGGAAGGGACAGGGCCAGACCCAGTACTTC.

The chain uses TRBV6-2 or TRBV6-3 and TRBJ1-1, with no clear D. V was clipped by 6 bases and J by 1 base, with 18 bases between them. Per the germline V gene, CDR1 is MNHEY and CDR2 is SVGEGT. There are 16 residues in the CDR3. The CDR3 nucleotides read TGTGCCAGCAGCCGGTTAGGACTCCTGCCGAACACTGAAGCTTTCTTT. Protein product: CASSRLGLLPNTEAFF.

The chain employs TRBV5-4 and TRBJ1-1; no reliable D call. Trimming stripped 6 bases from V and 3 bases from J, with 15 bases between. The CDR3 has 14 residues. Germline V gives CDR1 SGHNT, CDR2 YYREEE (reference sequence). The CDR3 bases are TGTGCCAGCAACCCACAGAGCCGTGACACTGAAGCTTTCTTT. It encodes CASNPQSRDTEAFF.

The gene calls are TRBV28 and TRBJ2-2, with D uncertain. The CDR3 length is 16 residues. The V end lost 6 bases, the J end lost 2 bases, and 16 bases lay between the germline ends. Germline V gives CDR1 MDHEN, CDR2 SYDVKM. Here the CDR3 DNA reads TGTGCCAGCAGCCCACCCAAGACGGGTAACACCGGGGAGCTGTTTTTT. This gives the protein CASSPPKTGNTGELFF.

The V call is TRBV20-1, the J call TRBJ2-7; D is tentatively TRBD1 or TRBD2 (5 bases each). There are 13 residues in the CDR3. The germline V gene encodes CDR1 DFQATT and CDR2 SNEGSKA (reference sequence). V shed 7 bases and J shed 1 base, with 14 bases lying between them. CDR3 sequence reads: CSVARGESYEQYF. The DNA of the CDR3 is TGCAGTGTAGCGAGAGGGGAGTCCTACGAGCAGTACTTC.

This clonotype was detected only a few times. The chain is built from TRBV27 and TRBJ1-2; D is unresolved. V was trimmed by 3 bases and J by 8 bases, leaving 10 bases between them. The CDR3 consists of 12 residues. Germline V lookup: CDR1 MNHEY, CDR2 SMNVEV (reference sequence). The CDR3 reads CASSFIGGGYTF. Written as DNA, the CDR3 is TGTGCCAGCAGTTTTATCGGAGGGGGCTACACCTTC.

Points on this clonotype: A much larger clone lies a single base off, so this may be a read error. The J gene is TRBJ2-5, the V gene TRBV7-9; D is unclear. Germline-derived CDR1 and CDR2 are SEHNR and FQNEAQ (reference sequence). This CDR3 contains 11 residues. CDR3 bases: TGTGCCGGCAGCTTAGGAGAGACCCAGTACTTC. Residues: CAGSLGETQYF.

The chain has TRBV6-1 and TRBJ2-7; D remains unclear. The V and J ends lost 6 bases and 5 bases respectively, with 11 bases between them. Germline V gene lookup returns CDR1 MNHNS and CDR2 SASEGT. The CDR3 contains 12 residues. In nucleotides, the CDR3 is TGTGCCAGCAGCCGTGACAATAACGAGCAGTACTTC. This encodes CASSRDNNEQYF.